Listed here are 32 T cell receptor beta chains from one sample, sequenced in a study of cytomegalovirus exposure and HLA in healthy donors. Primers: 60 Vbeta forward and 13 Jbeta reverse. Sequencing was performed with immunoSEQ multiplex PCR; in TCRdb, only in-frame clones are kept and a portion is missing. The sample shows roughly 76,000 clones, 79% of them seen only once. The sequenced material came from PBMCs. The receptors come from a man aged 30-40 years in good health and CMV-seronegative.

The chain recombines TRBV6-5 with TRBJ1-2; D gene uncertain. Trimming cost V 0 bases and J 2 bases, with 13 bases left between them. Germline V gives CDR1 MNHEY, CDR2 SVGAGI. The length of the CDR3 is 16 residues. The chain's CDR3 is CASSYSSASLNYGYTF. CDR3 sequence (DNA): TGTGCCAGCAGTTACTCGAGCGCCAGCCTAAACTATGGCTACACCTTC.

CDR3 region: CASSLDRGRETQYF. The CDR3 coding sequence is TGTGCCAGCAGCTTAGATAGGGGTAGAGAGACCCAGTACTTC. V gene TRBV7-9 combines with J gene TRBJ2-5; maybe TRBD1 (5 bases). The germline V gene encodes CDR1 SEHNR and CDR2 FQNEAQ (reference sequence). This CDR3 comprises 14 residues. V was trimmed by 1 base and J by 4 bases, leaving 10 bases between them.

The gene calls are TRBV19 and TRBJ1-3; D not certain. V was shortened by 2 bases and J by 6 bases, with 11 bases between the two germline ends. Germline lookup yields CDR1 LNHDA and CDR2 SQIVND (reference sequence). The CDR3 sequence is 14 residues long. CDR3: CASSILGRENTIYF. The CDR3 bases are TGTGCCAGTAGTATACTGGGCCGGGAAAACACCATATATTTT.

This clone was counted only a few times. The junction does not match germline at one end; this may be a read error. The V gene is TRBV28, the J gene TRBJ1-6; D is possibly TRBD1 (6 bases). The CDR3 consists of 15 residues. The germline V gene has CDR1 MDHEN and CDR2 SYDVKM. CDR3: CPSSFGQRGLSPLHF. CDR3 coding DNA: TGTCCCAGCAGTTTCGGACAGCGGGGTCTTTCACCCCTCCACTTT.

The genes are TRBV5-1 and TRBJ2-5; D uncertain. The CDR3 contains 14 residues. With 7 bases removed from V and 4 bases from J, the gap between germline ends came to 17 bases. Germline-derived CDR1 and CDR2 are SGHRS and YFSETQ. DNA of the CDR3: TGCGCCAGCCGATTCACAGATTTAGGAGAGACCCAGTACTTC. Its protein product is CASRFTDLGETQYF.

The chain recombines TRBV6-1 with TRBJ1-2, with TRBD1 as a possible D gene (6 bases). With 4 bases removed from V and 0 bases from J, the gap between germline ends came to 9 bases. The V gene's germline CDR1 is MNHNS and CDR2 SASEGT. CDR3 length: 14 amino acids. CDR3 nucleotide sequence: TGTGCCAGCAGTGGGACAGCTTCTAACTATGGCTACACCTTC. Translated, it gives CASSGTASNYGYTF.

The chain carries TRBV19 and TRBJ1-1; D gene unclear. Per germline, CDR1 LNHDA and CDR2 SQIVND (reference sequence). Trimming took off 4 bases at V and 0 bases at J, with 6 bases between the two ends. The CDR3 loop spans 13 amino acids. The chain's CDR3 is CASSTPMNTEAFF. CDR3 DNA: TGTGCCAGTAGTACCCCTATGAACACTGAAGCTTTCTTT.

This clone was observed a few times. This sequence joins TRBV7-9 and TRBJ2-5; the D is unclear. Trimming cost V 3 bases and J 0 bases, with 8 bases left between them. This CDR3 has 14 residues. Per germline, CDR1 SEHNR and CDR2 FQNEAQ (reference sequence). CDR3 nucleotides: TGTGCCAGCAGCTTCCCTACGGACCAAGAGACCCAGTACTTC. Its translation is CASSFPTDQETQYF.

This CDR3 reads CASSQVLGGEFEQYF. Written as DNA, the CDR3 is TGTGCCAGCAGCCAGGTACTCGGGGGTGAGTTCGAGCAGTACTTC. This chain uses TRBV7-2 with TRBJ2-7, with D perhaps TRBD2 (6 bases). The CDR3 runs to 15 residues. Trimming took 5 bases from V and 6 from J, leaving 20 bases between them. Looked up from germline, CDR1 is SGHTA and CDR2 is FQGNSA.

In the case of this clone: This likely stems from a read error, as it lies one base from a far larger clone. The chain has TRBV29-1 and TRBJ2-5, with D maybe TRBD1 (5 bases). Per the germline V gene, CDR1 is SQVTM and CDR2 is ANQGSEA. The CDR3 has 13 residues. V was clipped by 5 bases and J by 1 base, with 11 bases between them. The CDR3 spells CSVRPQGQETQYF. The CDR3 bases are TGCAGCGTTCGGCCCCAGGGCCAAGAGACCCAGTACTTC.

The chain carries TRBV10-3 and TRBJ2-7; 11 nucleotides align to TRBD2. Per the germline V gene, CDR1 is ENHRY and CDR2 is SYGVKD. The length of the CDR3 is 14 residues. J lost 3 bases, V lost 6 bases, and 4 bases had no gene match. The CDR3 DNA reads as TGTGCCATCAGCACCGGACTAGCGGGCTACGAGCAGTACTTC. Translated: CAISTGLAGYEQYF.

The chain joins TRBV27 to TRBJ2-5; D is uncertain. This CDR3 region has 14 residues. Deletions cut 0 bases from V and 4 bases from J, with 9 bases between. Looked up from germline, CDR1 is MNHEY and CDR2 is SMNVEV (reference sequence). CDR3 sequence reads: CASSLSPRGETQYF. Written as DNA, the CDR3 is TGTGCCAGCAGTTTATCGCCGAGAGGAGAGACCCAGTACTTC.

This clone came up once. The chain is built from TRBV5-6 and TRBJ1-2; a weak D match, TRBD1 (5 bases). Germline V gene data show CDR1 as SGHDT and CDR2 as YYEEEE. The CDR3 is 13 amino acids. V was cut by 4 bases and J by 8 bases, with 15 bases left in between. CDR3 coding DNA: TGTGCCAGCAGCCTCGGCAGGTCAGGGGGCTACACCTTC. Its translation: CASSLGRSGGYTF.

The chain employs TRBV4-1 and TRBJ1-1; the D gene is possibly TRBD1 (5 bases). The germline CDR1 and CDR2 sequences are MGHRA and YSYEKL. V lost 7 bases, J lost 1 base, and 16 bases lay in between. The CDR3 spans 15 residues. The CDR3 coding sequence is TGCGCCAGCACCTATACCGACAGACAGAACACTGAAGCTTTCTTT. Protein product: CASTYTDRQNTEAFF.

The CDR3 sequence: CASRAGTSTDTQYF. DNA for the CDR3: TGTGCCAGCAGGGCCGGGACTAGCACAGATACGCAGTATTTT. The chain couples TRBV6-5 to TRBJ2-3, with D perhaps TRBD2 (6 bases). V lost 6 bases, J lost 0 bases, and 10 bases lay in between. This CDR3 region has 14 residues. Germline V gives CDR1 MNHEY, CDR2 SVGAGI.

The chain couples TRBV6-6 to TRBJ2-5; 10 bases are shared with TRBD2. Germline assignment: CDR1 MNHNY and CDR2 SVGAGI (reference sequence). The CDR3 is made up of 14 amino acids. After removal of 10 bases from V and 5 bases from J, the junction contained 10 bases not matched to a gene. CDR3 nucleotides: TGTGCCACCCTCGTCAGCGGGAGGGGGGAGACCCAGTACTTC. Protein: CATLVSGRGETQYF.

This clone was observed a handful of times. This sequence joins TRBV7-2 and TRBJ1-4; 7 nucleotides line up with TRBD1. V gave up 7 bases and J gave up 7 bases; unmatched junction bases: 18. Germline V lookup: CDR1 SGHTA, CDR2 FQGNSA. CDR3 size: 17 residues. Here the CDR3 reads CASTLLGTVGSGEKLFF. The CDR3 DNA reads as TGTGCCAGCACTTTACTCGGGACAGTCGGTTCGGGTGAAAAACTGTTTTTT.

The chain is built from TRBV5-4 and TRBJ2-3; 8 bases line up with TRBD2. Looked up from germline, CDR1 is SGHNT and CDR2 is YYREEE (reference sequence). The V gene end was trimmed by 4 bases and the J gene end by 5 bases; junction bases not matched to a gene: 15. The CDR3 has 17 residues. CDR3 region: CASSIKTLTAGGDTQYF. CDR3 DNA sequence: TGTGCCAGCAGCATAAAAACCCTGACGGCGGGGGGAGATACGCAGTATTTT.

This clone has just a few counts. V and J are TRBV2 and TRBJ1-2; D possibly corresponds to TRBD1 (5 bases). V shed 6 bases and J shed 7 bases, with 21 bases lying between them. Germline CDR1 and CDR2: SNHLY and FYNNEI. This CDR3 is 15 amino acids long. CDR3 loop: CASRGRVALRSGYTF. Written as DNA, the CDR3 is TGTGCCAGCAGGGGCAGGGTGGCCCTTAGAAGTGGCTACACCTTC.

CDR3 in amino acids: CASSPGNNEQFF. The CDR3 DNA reads as TGTGCCAGCAGCCCGGGGAACAATGAGCAGTTCTTC. The V and J genes are TRBV9 and TRBJ2-1; possibly TRBD2 for D (5 bases). CDR3 length: 12 residues. From germline, CDR1 is SGDLS and CDR2 YYNGEE. V lost 4 bases and J 5 bases, leaving 7 bases between the germline ends. The variable domain in full, with the rest retrieved from reference TRBV9 and TRBJ2-1, is DSGVTQTPKHLITATGQRVTLRCSPRSGDLSVYWYQQSLDQGLQFLIQYYNGEERAKGNILERFSAQQFPDLHSELNLSSLELGDSALYFCASSPGNNEQFFGPGTRLTVL.

The DNA of the CDR3 is TGTGCCAGCTCACCGCAGGACACTGAAGCTTTCTTT. It codes for CASSPQDTEAFF. The chain has TRBV18 and TRBJ1-1; D is uncertain. The CDR3 is 12 amino acids. The V gene's germline CDR1 is KGHSH and CDR2 LQKENI. V lost 3 bases to trimming and J lost 3 bases, with 5 bases between them.

The CDR3 loop is CASGKNRGNTEAFF. The CDR3 DNA reads as TGTGCTAGTGGCAAGAACCGGGGGAACACTGAAGCTTTCTTT. This chain links TRBV12-5 with TRBJ1-1; D is ambiguous. Germline V gives CDR1 LGHNT, CDR2 FRNRAP. The CDR3 totals 14 residues. The germline V and J ends were trimmed by 6 bases and 1 base, with 12 bases remaining between them.

V is TRBV6-5 and J is TRBJ1-1; possible D gene TRBD1, 5 bases. Trimming took 5 bases from V and 4 from J, leaving 17 bases between them. The CDR3 is 15 amino acids. CDR1 is MNHEY, CDR2 SVGAGI, per germline. This chain's CDR3 is CASSPGWGVGTEAFF. DNA of the CDR3: TGTGCCAGCAGTCCTGGATGGGGCGTCGGCACTGAAGCTTTCTTT.

The chain recombines TRBV6-4 with TRBJ1-5; D is ambiguous. Per germline, CDR1 MRHNA and CDR2 SNTAGT. With 4 bases removed from V and 4 bases from J, the gap between germline ends came to 14 bases. CDR3 length: 15 amino acids. The CDR3 DNA is TGTGCCAGCAGTGCTGATGGGAGGGAGAATCAGCCCCAGCATTTT. Its translation: CASSADGRENQPQHF.

J is TRBJ1-1 and V is TRBV30; D remains ambiguous. This CDR3 has 13 residues. The V gene's germline CDR1 is GTSNPN and CDR2 SVGIG (reference sequence). The ends were cut back, 3 bases at V and 6 bases at J, with 14 bases in the middle. CDR3 nucleotide sequence: TGTGCCTGGAGGTCTGGAGGAGTTGCTGAAGCTTTCTTT. This encodes CAWRSGGVAEAFF.

The chain carries TRBV4-3 and TRBJ2-4, with 13 positions matching TRBD2. CDR3 length: 18 residues. After removal of 0 bases from V and 2 bases from J, the junction contained 4 bases not matched to a gene. Germline-derived CDR1 and CDR2 are LGHNA and YSLEER. The CDR3 nucleotides are TGCGCCAGCAGCCAAGAGAGGACTAGCGGGAGAACCAAAAACATTCAGTACTTC. Translating it yields CASSQERTSGRTKNIQYF.

The chain carries TRBV25-1 and TRBJ2-3; TRBD1 is a possible D gene (5 bases). Germline V CDR1 and CDR2: MGHDK, SYGVNS. The CDR3 extends over 15 amino acids. Trimming removed 8 bases at V and 2 bases at J, with 17 bases between. Here the CDR3 DNA reads TGTGCCAGCGCCTTTGGGGTAGGGGCCACAGATACGCAGTATTTT. This encodes CASAFGVGATDTQYF.

V and J are TRBV4-2 and TRBJ2-1; D is uncertain. CDR3 length: 16 residues. Trimming left V 0 bases short and J 5 bases short, with 14 bases between. In germline, CDR1 is LGHNA, CDR2 YNFKEQ. The CDR3 coding sequence is TGTGCCAGCAGCCAAGAGGGTTTGGAGCCAAACAATGAGCAGTTCTTC. Translation gives CASSQEGLEPNNEQFF.

This clone was recorded a few times. This chain uses TRBV5-5 with TRBJ1-4; D remains unclear. V lost 4 bases to trimming and J lost 7 bases, with 14 bases between them. The CDR3 totals 14 residues. Germline values: CDR1 SGHKS, CDR2 YYEKEE (reference sequence). DNA of the CDR3: TGTGCCAGCAGCCCACGGAGGGCGAGTGAAAAACTGTTTTTT. Its protein is CASSPRRASEKLFF.

The chain carries TRBV10-3 and TRBJ1-1; no reliable D call. Germline V lookup: CDR1 ENHRY, CDR2 SYGVKD. CDR3 size: 14 residues. The ends were cut back, 2 bases at V and 3 bases at J, with 10 bases in the middle. CDR3 residues: CAISEGETDTEAFF. The CDR3 region has the DNA TGTGCCATCAGTGAGGGGGAGACGGACACTGAAGCTTTCTTT.

This clone appeared a few times. The rearrangement links TRBV7-2 to TRBJ1-4, with D possibly being TRBD1 (6 bases). Trimming removed 6 bases from V and 4 bases from J, with 12 bases in between. Looked up from germline, CDR1 is SGHTA and CDR2 is FQGNSA. The CDR3 sequence is 14 residues long. The CDR3 DNA sequence: TGTGCCAGCAGGTCCGGGACACATAATGAAAAACTGTTTTTT. Residues: CASRSGTHNEKLFF.

V gene TRBV28 combines with J gene TRBJ2-7; tentatively, D is TRBD2 (6 bases). Germline V gene lookup returns CDR1 MDHEN and CDR2 SYDVKM. The CDR3 has 13 residues. The germline V and J ends were trimmed by 6 bases and 4 bases, with 13 bases remaining between them. CDR3 sequence reads: CASSRGFPYEQYF. The CDR3 DNA reads as TGTGCCAGCAGCCGGGGGTTTCCTTACGAGCAGTACTTC.